A selection of T cell receptor beta chains follows, all from one sample in a study of shared clonotypes between healthy human individuals. The table came from immunoSEQ multiplex PCR; TCRdb's copy has only in-frame clones and leaves some out. The sample holds hundreds of thousands of clones, roughly 79% seen once. Sequencing was carried out using PBMCs. The receptors here all came from a middle-aged woman in good health. Some clones in this sample may be carry-over from other donors' samples. Each CDR3 is given with its conserved first and last residue.

v_call,cdr3_aa
TRBV9,CASSVGLAGEQYF
TRBV5-1,CASSNTGAGNTIYF
TRBV30,CAWSVQGQVNQPQHF
TRBV27,CASSLYGAGAEQYF
TRBV6-5,CASSYSIVRGRFTQYF
TRBV19,CASSISGFQPQHF
TRBV11-3,CASSLTGQNTEAFF
TRBV19,CASSRELANEQFF
TRBV30,CAWSVMDTNQPQHF
TRBV5-1,CASSLVPESSYEQYF
TRBV10-3,CAISETPGRYTEAFF